This is a list of T cell receptor beta chains from one sample in a study of vaccination effects on CD4 cells after COVID-19. Their antigens are not known. Clones were read by immunoSEQ multiplex PCR, and TCRdb kept only the in-frame ones, dropping some. The sample has some 24,000 clones; around three quarters are singletons. The sequenced sample was CD4+ T cells from PBMCs cultured with HCoV-NL63 spike peptides, obtained before COVID-19 vaccination. The receptor source for this set is a human donor who received a COVID-19 vaccine. CDR3s leave out the opening cysteine and the closing phenylalanine or tryptophan. D genes are given only for firm matches.

j_call,cdr3_length,d_call,v_call,cdr3_aa
TRBJ2-5,14,TRBD2,TRBV3-1/TRBV3-2,ASSQGIAGRQETQY
TRBJ1-4,12,TRBD1,TRBV7-8,ASSLTGDGEKLF
TRBJ2-1,15,-,TRBV11-2,ASSFFTDPVTRNEQF
TRBJ2-7,12,TRBD1,TRBV6-1,ASREDRVGYEQY
TRBJ1-2,11,TRBD1,TRBV29-1,SVQGGIGDGYT
TRBJ2-3,14,TRBD1,TRBV7-8,ASSPKTGGLTDTQY
TRBJ2-7,12,-,TRBV29-1,SVERGSGSYEQY
TRBJ2-1,10,-,TRBV5-6,ASKASINEQF
TRBJ1-5,12,-,TRBV5-8,ASSLVHSNQPQH
TRBJ1-5,14,TRBD1,TRBV5-5,ASSLEGQGGNQPQH
TRBJ2-3,17,TRBD2,TRBV3-1/TRBV3-2,ASSLLGTSGRSSTDTQY
TRBJ2-2,12,-,TRBV2,ASSDRPNTGELF
TRBJ1-5,11,-,TRBV6-5,ASRDRDNQPQH
TRBJ1-6,13,TRBD1,TRBV4-1,ASSQQQGFNSPLH
TRBJ2-7,11,-,TRBV7-9,ASSLAGGDEQY
TRBJ2-3,11,-,TRBV2,ASSESLVGTQY
TRBJ2-3,13,TRBD2,TRBV19,ASSQLAGSTDTQY
TRBJ2-1,14,TRBD2,TRBV25-1,ASSDLAGGTYNEQF
TRBJ2-7,10,-,TRBV5-1,ASSAHRDEQY
TRBJ2-7,13,-,TRBV16,ASSQSATGDYEQY
TRBJ2-7,15,-,TRBV6-2/TRBV6-3,ASSYKENIGHYYEQY
TRBJ2-2,13,TRBD1,TRBV10-3,AIRMTGADTGELF
TRBJ2-5,12,-,TRBV9,ASSGGLVQETQY
TRBJ2-7,8,-,TRBV7-9,ASSGQKQY
TRBJ1-1,12,TRBD1,TRBV6-5,ASRTRGQDAEAF
TRBJ2-2,13,TRBD1,TRBV18,ASSPWDRVTGELF
TRBJ2-2,11,-,TRBV25-1,ASSELLTGELF
TRBJ2-1,11,-,TRBV12-5,ASGTQQAYEQF
TRBJ2-7,12,TRBD1,TRBV18,ASSPGTGSYEQY
TRBJ1-1,12,-,TRBV10-1,ASSVTAQGTEAF
TRBJ2-7,12,-,TRBV11-3,ASSLSARSYEQY
TRBJ1-2,13,TRBD1,TRBV18,ASSRGDRGYRGYT
TRBJ2-7,13,TRBD1,TRBV9,ASSVSGGTGHEQY
TRBJ2-1,10,TRBD1,TRBV5-6,ASSLDRGEQF
TRBJ2-5,13,TRBD2,TRBV2,ASSPGTSGLETQY
TRBJ1-4,11,-,TRBV30,AWSESTNEKLF
TRBJ1-2,14,TRBD1,TRBV4-1,ASSQVVRGGRYGYT